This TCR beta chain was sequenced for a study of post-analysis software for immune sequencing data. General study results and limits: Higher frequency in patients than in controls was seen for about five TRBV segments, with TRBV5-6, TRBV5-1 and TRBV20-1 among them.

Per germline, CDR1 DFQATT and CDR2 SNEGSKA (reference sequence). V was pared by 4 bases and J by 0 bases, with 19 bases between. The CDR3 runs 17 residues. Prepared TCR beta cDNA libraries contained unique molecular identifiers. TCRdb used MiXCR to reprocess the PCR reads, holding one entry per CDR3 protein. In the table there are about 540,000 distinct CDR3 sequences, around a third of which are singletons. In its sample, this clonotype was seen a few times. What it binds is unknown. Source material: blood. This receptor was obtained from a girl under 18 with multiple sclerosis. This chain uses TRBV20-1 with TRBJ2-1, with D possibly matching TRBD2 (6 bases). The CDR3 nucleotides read TGCAGTGCTAAGCCAGTCGGCGGGGCGATCTCCTACAATGAGCAGTTCTTC. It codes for CSAKPVGGAISYNEQFF.